The rows below give T cell receptor beta chains drawn from one sample of a study of type 1 and type 2 diabetes patients. TCRdb passed the multiplex PCR reads through MiXCR, listing each CDR3 protein once. The sample lists 270,000 or so distinct CDR3 sequences, roughly 50% occurring once. Sequenced input: peripheral blood mononuclear cells (PBMCs). These receptors were collected from a man between 18 and 35 years old with type 2 diabetes. The conserved cysteine and the conserved F or W are not part of the CDR3 here.

ASRRSGRDTGELF	TRBV13	TRBJ2-2
ATEDRSSYEQY	TRBV28	TRBJ2-7
SAKTGSDYGYT	TRBV20-1	TRBJ1-2
ASSLFPSSYEQY	TRBV27	TRBJ2-7
SARDLVALH	TRBV20-1	TRBJ1-6
ASSPALAGVYEQY	TRBV6-2/TRBV6-3	TRBJ2-7
SSRDGQGASKLF	TRBV20-1	TRBJ1-4
ASSRAGAASYEQY	TRBV4-1	TRBJ2-7
ASAGEGYT	TRBV19	TRBJ1-2
AWSAGLAGY	TRBV30	TRBJ2-7
ASSEPQLSQPQH	TRBV7-2	TRBJ1-5
ASSGGLGQPQH	TRBV7-9	TRBJ1-5
ASSPLLQGGSPLH	TRBV25-1	TRBJ1-6
ASSDSDRQGLETQY	TRBV25-1	TRBJ2-5
ASSDSGQETQY	TRBV10-2	TRBJ2-5
ASSLDNSPLH	TRBV12-3/TRBV12-4	TRBJ1-6